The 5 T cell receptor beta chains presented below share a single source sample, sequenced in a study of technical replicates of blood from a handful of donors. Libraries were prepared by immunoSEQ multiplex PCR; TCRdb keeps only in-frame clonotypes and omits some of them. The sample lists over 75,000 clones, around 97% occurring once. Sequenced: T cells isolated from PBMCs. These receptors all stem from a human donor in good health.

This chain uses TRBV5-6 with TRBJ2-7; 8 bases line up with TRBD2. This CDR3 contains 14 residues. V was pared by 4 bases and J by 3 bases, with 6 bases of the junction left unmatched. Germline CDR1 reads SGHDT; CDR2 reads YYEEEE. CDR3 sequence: CASSPWTSHYEQYF. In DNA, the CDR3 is TGTGCCAGCAGCCCATGGACTAGCCACTACGAGCAGTACTTC.

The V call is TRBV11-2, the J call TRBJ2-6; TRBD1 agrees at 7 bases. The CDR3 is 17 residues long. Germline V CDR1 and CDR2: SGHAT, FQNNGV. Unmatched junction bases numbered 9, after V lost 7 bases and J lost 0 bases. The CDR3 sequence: CASIRDSINSGANVLTF. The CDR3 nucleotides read TGTGCCAGCATCCGGGACAGTATAAACTCTGGGGCCAACGTCCTGACTTTC.

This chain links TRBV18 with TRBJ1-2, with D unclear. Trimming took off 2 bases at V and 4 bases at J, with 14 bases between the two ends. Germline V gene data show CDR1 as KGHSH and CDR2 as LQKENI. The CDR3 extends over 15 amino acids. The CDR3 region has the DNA TGTGCCAGCTCACCAGAGGGAGACAAGGGCTATGGCTACACCTTC. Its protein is CASSPEGDKGYGYTF.

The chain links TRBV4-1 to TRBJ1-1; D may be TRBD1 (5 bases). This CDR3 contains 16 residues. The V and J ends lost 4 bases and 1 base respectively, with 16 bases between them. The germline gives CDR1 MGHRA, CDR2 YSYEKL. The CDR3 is CASSPGGGSWNTEAFF. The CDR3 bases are TGCGCCAGCAGCCCCGGGGGGGGAAGCTGGAACACTGAAGCTTTCTTT.

The CDR3 is CASQGDLGGYTF. The CDR3 bases are TGCGCCAGCCAGGGGGATCTGGGTGGCTACACCTTC. The chain combines TRBV4-1 with TRBJ1-2, with 7 bases matching TRBD1. The CDR3 has 12 residues. V shed 8 bases, J shed 7 bases, and the junction held 7 bases outside the gene matches. Germline values: CDR1 MGHRA, CDR2 YSYEKL.